Reported below is one TCR beta chain. Its antigen remains unidentified. Method: immunoSEQ multiplex PCR; TCRdb's copy keeps in-frame clones and lacks some. The sample lists 330,000 or so clones; 74% were seen once. The CDR3 length is 14 residues. CDR1 is ENHRY, CDR2 SYGVKD, per germline. The junction had 5 bases not matched to a gene; V was cut back by 2 bases and J by 6 bases. These data come from a study of shared clonotypes between healthy human individuals. A CD45RA+ naive subset and a CD45RA-negative memory subset were split from CD4+ cells. Overall study findings and caveats: The generation probabilities recorded for non-shared clonotypes fell below those of clonotypes shared by all four donors.

This sequence was found in a young man in good health. Sequencing was performed on memory CD4+ T cells sorted from blood. Subset noted: CD45RA-negative fraction. This chain connects TRBV10-3 to TRBJ2-7, with 9 positions matching TRBD1. The CDR3: CAISEILGQGEQYF. The CDR3 DNA follows: TGTGCCATCAGTGAGATCCTGGGACAGGGCGAGCAGTACTTC.